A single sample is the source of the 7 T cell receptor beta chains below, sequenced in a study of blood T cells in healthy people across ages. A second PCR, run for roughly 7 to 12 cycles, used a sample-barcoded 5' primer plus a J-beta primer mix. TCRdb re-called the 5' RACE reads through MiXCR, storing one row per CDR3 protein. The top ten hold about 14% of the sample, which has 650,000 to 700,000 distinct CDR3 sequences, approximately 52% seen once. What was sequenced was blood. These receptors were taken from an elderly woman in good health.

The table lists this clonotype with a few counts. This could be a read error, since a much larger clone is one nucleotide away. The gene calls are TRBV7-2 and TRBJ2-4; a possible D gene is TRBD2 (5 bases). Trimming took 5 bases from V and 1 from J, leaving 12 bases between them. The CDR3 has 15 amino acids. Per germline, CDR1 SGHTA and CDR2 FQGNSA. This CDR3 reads CTSSPGGVAKNIQYF. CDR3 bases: TGTACCAGCAGCCCAGGAGGAGTGGCCAAAAACATTCAGTACTTC.

CDR3 residues: CASGDWGGISQCGWYF. The CDR3 nucleotides read TGTGCCAGCGGGGACTGGGGCGGGATCAGCCAGTGCGGTTGGTACTTC. This sequence joins TRBV6-2 or TRBV6-3 and TRBJ2-4, with D tentatively TRBD2 (6 bases). V lost 8 bases, J lost 15 bases, and 32 bases lay in between. This CDR3 has 16 amino acids. Germline-derived CDR1 and CDR2 are MNHEY and SVGEGT.

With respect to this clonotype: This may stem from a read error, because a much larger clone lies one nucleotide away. CDR3 nucleotides: TGTGCCAGCAGCTTCCTAGCGGGATACGAGCAGTTCTTC. It is translated as CASSFLAGYEQFF. The J gene is TRBJ2-1, the V gene TRBV7-2; 9 bases are a match to TRBD2. Losses at the gene ends were 3 bases for V and 10 bases for J; bases not matched to a gene: 4. From germline, CDR1 is SGHTA and CDR2 FQGNSA. CDR3 length: 13 amino acids.

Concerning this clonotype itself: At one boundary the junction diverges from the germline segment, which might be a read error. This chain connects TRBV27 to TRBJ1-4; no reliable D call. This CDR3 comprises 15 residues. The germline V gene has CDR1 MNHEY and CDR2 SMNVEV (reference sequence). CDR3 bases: TGTGCCAGCAGGGTCTCATGGCAGGCGAATGAAGAACTGTTTTTT. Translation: CASRVSWQANEELFF. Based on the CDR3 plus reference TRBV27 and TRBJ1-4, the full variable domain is EAQVTQNPRYLITVTGKKLTVTCSQNMNHEYMSWYRQDPGLGLRQIYYSMNVEVTDKGDVPEGYKVSRKEKRNFPLILESPSPNQTSLYFCASRVSWQANEELFFGSGTQLSVL.

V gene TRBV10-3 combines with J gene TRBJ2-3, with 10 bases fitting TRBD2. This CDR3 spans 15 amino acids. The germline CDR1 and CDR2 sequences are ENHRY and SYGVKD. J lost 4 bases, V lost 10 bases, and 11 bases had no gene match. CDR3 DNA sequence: TGTGCCACCTTCCTAGCGGGAGAAATAGCAGATACGCAGTATTTT. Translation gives CATFLAGEIADTQYF.

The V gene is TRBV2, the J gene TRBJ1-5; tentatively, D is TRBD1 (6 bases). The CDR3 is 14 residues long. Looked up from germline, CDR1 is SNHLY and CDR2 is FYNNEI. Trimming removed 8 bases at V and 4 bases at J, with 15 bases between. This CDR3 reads CASVSGQGNQPQHF. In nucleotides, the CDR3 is TGTGCCAGCGTCTCGGGGCAGGGGAATCAGCCCCAGCATTTT. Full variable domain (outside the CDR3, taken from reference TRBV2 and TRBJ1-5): EPEVTQTPSHQVTQMGQEVILRCVPISNHLYFYWYRQILGQKVEFLVSFYNNEISEKSEIFDDQFSVERPDGSNFTLKIRSTKLEDSAMYFCASVSGQGNQPQHFGDGTRLSIL.

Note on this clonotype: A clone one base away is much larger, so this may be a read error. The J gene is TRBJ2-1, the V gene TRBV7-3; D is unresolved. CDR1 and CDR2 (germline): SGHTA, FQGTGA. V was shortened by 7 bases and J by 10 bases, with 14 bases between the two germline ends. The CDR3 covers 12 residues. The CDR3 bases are TGTGCCAGCAACCCTGAGGTCCACGAGCAGTTCTTC. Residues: CASNPEVHEQFF.